This T cell receptor (beta chain) was identified during a study of cytomegalovirus exposure and HLA in healthy donors. At the level of the study: Unique TCRs from HLA-typed donors, 75 million to 100 million of them, were held in an early data release. Whole-study findings and limits: A later analysis linked a missense DCLRE1C variant to TCR beta V- and J-gene trimming. Reportedly, HLA-A and HLA-B alleles of most subjects were accurately predicted from TCR beta.

As to this clone: The antigen is not known.

PCR used 60 Vbeta primers and 13 Jbeta primers. Sequencing used immunoSEQ multiplex PCR; TCRdb keeps in-frame clones, though not all of them. The table lists under 200,000 clones, over 65% of them singletons, with 1.5% to 2% in the top ten. CDR3 size: 10 residues. Germline CDR1 is SNHLY and CDR2 is FYNNEI. V dropped 6 bases and J dropped 11 bases, with 10 bases sitting between them. The chain recombines TRBV2 with TRBJ2-5; D is unresolved. This TCR derives from a woman between 25 and 40 years old in good health and CMV-seronegative. Source material: PBMCs. The CDR3 loop reads CASRETEQYF. In DNA form, the CDR3 reads TGTGCCAGCAGAGAGACGGAGCAGTACTTC.